This T cell receptor beta chain was sequenced for a study of T cell repertoires in cytomegalovirus infection. Background on the study: Alongside well-studied HLA-B-restricted CMV epitopes, recently identified HLA-C-restricted CMV epitopes were also used. Indications of both CMV infection and matching HLA type were provided by public TCR beta signatures.

Study-wide findings and caveats: Clonotypes of TCR beta that were HLA-C-restricted and CMV-specific dominated the ex vivo response. Adding up the frequency of public TCR beta families identified people who carried CMV plus the relevant HLA.

A note on this clonotype: The target antigen is unknown. Here the CDR3 omits its conserved ending phenylalanine or tryptophan, so a read error is the likely source.

TCRdb analysed the reads with MiXCR anew, one entry per CDR3 protein. The sample records some 350,000 distinct CDR3 sequences, about 34% being singletons. The TCR originated in a human donor in good health (CMV status not recorded). Some clones in this sample may be carry-over from other donors' samples. Sequenced material: cultured PBMCs, taken from culture after CMV antigen stimulation.

This CDR3 reads CASSWGQSYGYTI. CDR3 nucleotides: TGTGCCAGCAGCTGGGGACAGAGCTATGGCTACACCATC. This rearrangement joins TRBV5-6 to TRBJ1-2, with 7 bases identical to TRBD1. V shed 3 bases, J shed 4 bases, and the junction held 3 bases outside the gene matches. Germline-derived CDR1 and CDR2 are SGHDT and YYEEEE. This CDR3 comprises 13 residues.